This is a list of T cell receptor beta chains from one sample in a study of T cells in Graves' hyperthyroidism and ophthalmopathy. In TCRdb, the multiplex PCR reads were re-called with MiXCR into one record per CDR3 protein. The table shows 250,000 to 300,000 distinct CDR3 sequences, with 13% occurring only once. Specimen: blood. The receptors derive from a woman aged 30 to 39 with Graves' hyperthyroidism that later progressed to Graves' ophthalmopathy. Each CDR3 is given without its conserved first and last residue. A D gene is named only where the DNA matches it firmly.

V gene	D gene	J gene	CDR3 protein
TRBV11-2	TRBD2	TRBJ2-7	ASTDGSSGIAEQY
TRBV12-3/TRBV12-4	TRBD1	TRBJ2-2	ASSLWTGGSINTGELF
TRBV4-1	TRBD1	TRBJ2-2	ASSLGGYTGELF
TRBV20-1	-	TRBJ2-5	SARPGAGTQY
TRBV4-1	TRBD1	TRBJ2-7	ASSQEVRQGAREQY
TRBV6-1	-	TRBJ1-4	ASSDRGPTTNEKLF
TRBV6-5	-	TRBJ2-6	ASSYSSSWAGANVLT
TRBV19	TRBD2	TRBJ2-1	ASIIGLAGAGEDEQF
TRBV12-3/TRBV12-4	-	TRBJ2-2	ASSSLPNELF
TRBV28	TRBD2	TRBJ2-1	ASSLASGGRNEQF
TRBV6-5	-	TRBJ2-1	ASSYVGNYNEQF
TRBV6-6	TRBD2	TRBJ2-7	ASSYPGTSGTPYEQY
TRBV6-1	-	TRBJ1-2	ASSPRAPGGNT
TRBV20-1	-	TRBJ2-7	SAREVYGQGGYEQY
TRBV30	TRBD2	TRBJ2-2	AWSGGSMNTGELF
TRBV14	-	TRBJ1-3	ASSQTYSGNTIY